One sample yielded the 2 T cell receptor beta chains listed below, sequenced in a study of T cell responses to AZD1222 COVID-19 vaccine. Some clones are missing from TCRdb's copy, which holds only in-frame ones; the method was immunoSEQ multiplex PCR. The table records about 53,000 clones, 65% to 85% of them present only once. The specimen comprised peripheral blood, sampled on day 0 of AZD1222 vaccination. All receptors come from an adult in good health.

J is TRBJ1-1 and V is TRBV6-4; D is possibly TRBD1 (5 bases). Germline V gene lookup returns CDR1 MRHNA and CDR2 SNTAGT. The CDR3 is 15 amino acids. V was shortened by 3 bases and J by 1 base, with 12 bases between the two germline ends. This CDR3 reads CASSEGAAKNTEAFF. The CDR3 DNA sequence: TGTGCCAGCAGTGAAGGGGCAGCCAAGAACACTGAAGCTTTCTTT.

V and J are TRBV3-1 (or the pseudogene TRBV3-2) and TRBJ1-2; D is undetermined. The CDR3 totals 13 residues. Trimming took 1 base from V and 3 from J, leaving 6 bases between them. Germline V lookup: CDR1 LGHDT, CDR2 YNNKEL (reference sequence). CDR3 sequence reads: CASSQGGHYGYTF. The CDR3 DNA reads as TGTGCCAGCAGCCAAGGAGGGCACTATGGCTACACCTTC.